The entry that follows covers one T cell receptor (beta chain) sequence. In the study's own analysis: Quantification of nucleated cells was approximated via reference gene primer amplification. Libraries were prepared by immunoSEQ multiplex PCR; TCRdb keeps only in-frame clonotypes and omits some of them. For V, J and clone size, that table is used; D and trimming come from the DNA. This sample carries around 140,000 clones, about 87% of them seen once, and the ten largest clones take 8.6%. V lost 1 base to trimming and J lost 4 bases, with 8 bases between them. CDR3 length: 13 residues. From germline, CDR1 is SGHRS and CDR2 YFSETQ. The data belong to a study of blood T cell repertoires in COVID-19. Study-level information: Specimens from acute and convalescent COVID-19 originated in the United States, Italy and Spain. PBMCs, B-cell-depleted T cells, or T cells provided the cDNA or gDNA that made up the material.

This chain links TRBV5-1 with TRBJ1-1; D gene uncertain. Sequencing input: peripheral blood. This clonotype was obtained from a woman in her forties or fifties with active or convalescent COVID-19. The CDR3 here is CASSLTVSTEAFF. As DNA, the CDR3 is TGCGCCAGCAGCTTGACTGTAAGCACTGAAGCTTTCTTT.